A single sample is the source of the 31 T cell receptor beta chains below, sequenced in a study of blood T cell repertoires in COVID-19. Assay: immunoSEQ multiplex PCR; the TCRdb copy retains only in-frame clones and omits some. The sample carries over 200,000 clones, around nine tenths recorded once. The specimen sequenced was peripheral blood. Source of these receptors: a man in his forties who had recovered from COVID-19.

The chain carries TRBV6-5 and TRBJ2-7; TRBD2 matches 9 bases. The CDR3 loop spans 16 amino acids. The germline V gene encodes CDR1 MNHEY and CDR2 SVGAGI. With V trimmed by 2 bases and J by 5 bases, 10 bases remained unmatched. CDR3 residues: CASSYRGSGGIHEQYF. The CDR3, as DNA: TGTGCCAGCAGTTACCGAGGTAGCGGGGGAATCCACGAGCAGTACTTC.

CDR3 region: CSASTGTSGSPQTQYF. The CDR3 DNA reads as TGCAGTGCTAGTACCGGGACTAGCGGGAGTCCGCAGACCCAGTACTTC. The V call is TRBV20-1, the J call TRBJ2-5, with 14 bases aligning to TRBD2. The CDR3 length is 16 residues. J was trimmed by 6 bases and V by 3 bases; bases with no gene match: 9. Germline V gene sequence: CDR1 DFQATT, CDR2 SNEGSKA (reference sequence).

The rearrangement uses TRBV7-6 and TRBJ2-2; 9 positions agree with TRBD1. V shed 5 bases, J shed 0 bases, and the junction held 1 base outside the gene matches. The germline gives CDR1 SGHVS, CDR2 FNYEAQ. The CDR3 is 15 amino acids. CDR3 residues: CASSRTGANTGELFF. CDR3 bases: TGTGCCAGCAGCAGGACAGGGGCGAACACCGGGGAGCTGTTTTTT.

The V and J genes are TRBV4-2 and TRBJ2-2; perhaps TRBD1 as D (5 bases). Trimming left V 0 bases short and J 2 bases short, with 13 bases between. The CDR3 loop spans 17 amino acids. The germline V gene has CDR1 LGHNA and CDR2 YNFKEQ. DNA for the CDR3: TGTGCCAGCAGCCAAGAAAGGGGTACGACCAACACCGGGGAGCTGTTTTTT. Its protein product is CASSQERGTTNTGELFF.

This clone was found once. The chain joins TRBV11-2 to TRBJ2-3, with 7 positions matching TRBD2. The CDR3 consists of 15 residues. Germline CDR1 and CDR2: SGHAT and FQNNGV. With 3 bases clipped from V and 0 bases from J, the junction kept 3 bases outside the gene matches. Here the CDR3 DNA reads TGTGCCAGCAGCTTCGTCGGGGGGAGCACAGATACGCAGTATTTT. Protein product: CASSFVGGSTDTQYF.

This sequence joins TRBV19 and TRBJ1-1; 7 bases line up with TRBD1. This CDR3 has 14 amino acids. Germline V gene data show CDR1 as LNHDA and CDR2 as SQIVND (reference sequence). V gave up 6 bases and J gave up 2 bases; unmatched junction bases: 6. The CDR3 nucleotides read TGTGCCAGTAGAGCGGACAGGACTAACACTGAAGCTTTCTTT. Amino acid sequence: CASRADRTNTEAFF. Together with reference TRBV19 and TRBJ1-1, the CDR3 gives the full variable domain: DGGITQSPKYLFRKEGQNVTLSCEQNLNHDAMYWYRQDPGQGLRLIYYSQIVNDFQKGDIAEGYSVSREKKESFPLTVTSAQKNPTAFYLCASRADRTNTEAFFGQGTRLTVV.

V and J are TRBV2 and TRBJ2-1; D possibly corresponds to TRBD1 (5 bases). Per the germline V gene, CDR1 is SNHLY and CDR2 is FYNNEI. Trimming left V 2 bases short and J 3 bases short, with 11 bases between. The CDR3 extends over 15 amino acids. CDR3 nucleotide sequence: TGTGCCAGCAGTGAAAGGGGCGTGAACTACAATGAGCAGTTCTTC. It translates to CASSERGVNYNEQFF.

This sequence joins TRBV9 and TRBJ2-7; no clear D gene. This CDR3 is built from 14 residues. V lost 2 bases and J lost 4, with 13 bases in between. Germline V gene sequence: CDR1 SGDLS, CDR2 YYNGEE. The chain's CDR3 is CASSVSASQYEQYF. CDR3 DNA sequence: TGTGCCAGCAGCGTCAGCGCTTCCCAATACGAGCAGTACTTC.

The CDR3 nucleotides read TGCGCCAGCAGCTACGGGGGACAGGGGGCAAACATTCAGTACTTC. This sequence encodes CASSYGGQGANIQYF. The chain couples TRBV5-1 to TRBJ2-4, with 12 bases identical to TRBD1. Per germline, CDR1 SGHRS and CDR2 YFSETQ. CDR3 length: 15 residues. The J segment lost 6 bases and the V segment lost 3 bases, leaving 4 bases of the junction unmatched.

The DNA for the CDR3 is TGTGCCATCAGTGTGAGTCCACAGAGCACTGAAGCTTTCTTT. Translating it yields CAISVSPQSTEAFF. The chain links TRBV10-3 to TRBJ1-1; D unclear. Germline V gene data show CDR1 as ENHRY and CDR2 as SYGVKD. The CDR3 runs 14 residues. Trimming shortened V by 4 bases and J by 4 bases, and 13 bases separated the two germline ends.

The chain links TRBV5-1 to TRBJ2-3; maybe TRBD1 (5 bases). The germline V gene encodes CDR1 SGHRS and CDR2 YFSETQ. CDR3 length equals 15 residues. Trimming shortened V by 0 bases and J by 0 bases, and 8 bases separated the two germline ends. Here the CDR3 DNA reads TGCGCCAGCAGCTTGGGGTGGACAAGCACAGATACGCAGTATTTT. Protein: CASSLGWTSTDTQYF.

The chain recombines TRBV10-3 with TRBJ2-1; 9 bases map to TRBD2. The J segment lost 4 bases and the V segment lost 10 bases, leaving 8 bases of the junction unmatched. The CDR3 has 14 amino acids. Germline CDR1 ENHRY, CDR2 SYGVKD. CDR3 residues: CATLDSGGYNEQFF. As DNA, the CDR3 is TGTGCCACCCTCGATAGCGGGGGTTACAATGAGCAGTTCTTC.

The CDR3 is CASSQDWTSAYNEQFF. The CDR3 nucleotides are TGTGCCAGCAGCCAGGACTGGACTAGCGCCTACAATGAGCAGTTCTTC. The V call is TRBV14, the J call TRBJ2-1; 9 bases agree with TRBD2. The CDR3 contains 16 residues. Germline values: CDR1 SGHDN, CDR2 FVKESK. V dropped 3 bases and J dropped 2; count of bases not matched to a gene: 5.

The genes are TRBV18 and TRBJ2-7; unclear D gene. V lost 5 bases and J 6 bases, leaving 11 bases between the germline ends. CDR1 and CDR2 (germline): KGHSH, LQKENI. The CDR3 has 12 amino acids. This chain's CDR3 is CASSSSPLEQYF. For the CDR3, the DNA is TGTGCCAGCTCATCAAGCCCCCTCGAGCAGTACTTC.

V usage is TRBV19 and J usage is TRBJ1-4, with 10 bases identical to TRBD1. The germline gives CDR1 LNHDA, CDR2 SQIVND (reference sequence). This CDR3 comprises 15 residues. The ends lost 4 bases at V and 8 bases at J; junction bases unmatched: 7. The CDR3 nucleotides are TGTGCCAGTAGTACTGCCGGGACAGGGGTGGAAAAACTGTTTTTT. This encodes CASSTAGTGVEKLFF.

DNA of the CDR3: TGTGCCAGCAGCCGAGCGGGACGTCGGAGGGAAGGCTACACCTTC. It encodes CASSRAGRRREGYTF. The V gene is TRBV3-1 (or the pseudogene TRBV3-2), the J gene TRBJ1-2; D may be TRBD1 (5 bases). The germline gives CDR1 LGHDT, CDR2 YNNKEL (reference sequence). The CDR3 covers 15 residues. V was pared by 4 bases and J by 8 bases, with 20 bases between.

The genes are TRBV2 and TRBJ2-1, with TRBD2 matching over 12 bases. The CDR3 has 20 amino acids. V lost 8 bases, J lost 1 base, and 18 bases stayed unmatched. Looked up from germline, CDR1 is SNHLY and CDR2 is FYNNEI. CDR3 DNA: TGTGCCAGCTGCTCCCGGGGGGGGCCGACTAGCGGGAGATCCTACAATGAGCAGTTCTTC. It is translated as CASCSRGGPTSGRSYNEQFF.

V and J are TRBV6-4 and TRBJ2-2, with 7 bases fitting TRBD1. Per the germline V gene, CDR1 is MRHNA and CDR2 is SNTAGT. CDR3 length: 17 residues. V shed 6 bases and J 6 bases; nucleotides not matched to a gene: 16. CDR3 protein: CASSERGGVYAAGELFF. The CDR3 DNA sequence: TGTGCCAGCAGCGAAAGAGGGGGCGTATATGCGGCCGGGGAGCTGTTTTTT.

This rearrangement joins TRBV9 to TRBJ2-3; 8 nucleotides agree with TRBD2. This CDR3 has 15 residues. V was pared by 2 bases and J by 4 bases, with 6 bases of the junction left unmatched. Germline-derived CDR1 and CDR2 are SGDLS and YYNGEE. CDR3 loop: CASSVYPRGADTQYF. CDR3 bases: TGTGCCAGCAGCGTTTATCCGCGGGGGGCAGATACGCAGTATTTT.

The chain joins TRBV5-1 to TRBJ2-7; 7 bases map to TRBD1. Germline assignment: CDR1 SGHRS and CDR2 YFSETQ. V shed 0 bases and J 3 bases; nucleotides not matched to a gene: 15. The CDR3 contains 18 residues. CDR3 region: CASSLVWQGVANFYEQYF. DNA for the CDR3: TGCGCCAGCAGCTTGGTTTGGCAGGGGGTCGCTAACTTCTACGAGCAGTACTTC.

The V call is TRBV13, the J call TRBJ2-5; 9 bases are a match to TRBD2. This CDR3 contains 16 residues. Per germline, CDR1 PRHDT and CDR2 FYEKMQ (reference sequence). J lost 2 bases, V lost 5 bases, and 9 bases had no gene match. CDR3 coding DNA: TGTGCCAGCAGCCGTGGTCTAGCGGGGCCTCAAGAGACCCAGTACTTC. Its translation: CASSRGLAGPQETQYF. The variable domain in full, completed from reference TRBV13 and TRBJ2-5, reads AAGVIQSPRHLIKEKRETATLKCYPIPRHDTVYWYQQGPGQDPQFLISFYEKMQSDKGSIPDRFSAQQFSDYHSELNMSSLELGDSALYFCASSRGLAGPQETQYFGPGTRLLVL.

The gene calls are TRBV7-8 and TRBJ1-5; no reliable D call. CDR3 length: 15 amino acids. Between the trimmed V and J ends, which lost 6 bases and 0 bases, there was a span of 12 bases. The germline CDR1 and CDR2 sequences are SGHVS and FQNEAQ. As DNA, the CDR3 is TGTGCCAGCAGTCCCCCGGGGATTAGCAATCAGCCCCAGCATTTT. This codes for CASSPPGISNQPQHF.

The J gene is TRBJ2-3, the V gene TRBV7-3; D gene uncertain. The CDR3 contains 15 residues. Trimming took 5 bases from V and 0 from J, leaving 12 bases between them. Germline values: CDR1 SGHTA, CDR2 FQGTGA. CDR3 sequence (DNA): TGTGCCAGCAGCCCCGTTTTGGGCAGCACAGATACGCAGTATTTT. Translation gives CASSPVLGSTDTQYF.

Comment on this clone: The same CDR3 also results from other DNA sequences found in this sample. This chain uses TRBV7-2 with TRBJ2-7; D unclear. The length of the CDR3 is 13 residues. Trimming pared 1 base from V and 4 bases from J, leaving 8 bases between. CDR1 and CDR2 (germline): SGHTA, FQGNSA. The DNA for the CDR3 is TGTGCCAGCAGCTTAGGCTGGCTTTACGAGCAGTACTTC. Residues: CASSLGWLYEQYF.

The rearrangement joins TRBV7-8 to TRBJ1-2, with D perhaps TRBD1 (6 bases). The CDR3 is 16 amino acids. The germline gives CDR1 SGHVS, CDR2 FQNEAQ. Between the trimmed V and J ends, which lost 0 bases and 4 bases, there was a span of 15 bases. CDR3 loop: CASSLAVGGGGYGYTF. The CDR3 DNA reads TGTGCCAGCAGCTTAGCAGTTGGGGGGGGCGGCTATGGCTACACCTTC.

This sequence joins TRBV19 and TRBJ1-3, with D perhaps TRBD1 (5 bases). CDR3 length: 16 amino acids. The V end was cut by 3 bases, the J end by 0 bases, with 12 bases between. Germline V gene data show CDR1 as LNHDA and CDR2 as SQIVND (reference sequence). The CDR3 DNA reads TGTGCCAGTAGTATGGGGTGGACAAGCTCTGGAAACACCATATATTTT. This codes for CASSMGWTSSGNTIYF.

V gene TRBV3-1 (or the pseudogene TRBV3-2) combines with J gene TRBJ2-7, with 12 bases matching TRBD2. Germline V gene lookup returns CDR1 LGHDT and CDR2 YNNKEL (reference sequence). The CDR3 sequence is 13 residues long. The junction had 2 bases not matched to a gene; V was cut back by 6 bases and J by 5 bases. CDR3 amino acids: CASRTSGRDEQYF. CDR3 bases: TGTGCCAGCAGGACTAGCGGGAGAGACGAGCAGTACTTC.

The V call is TRBV19, the J call TRBJ2-1, with 10 bases matching TRBD2. The junction had 8 bases not matched to a gene; V was cut back by 6 bases and J by 9 bases. The germline V gene has CDR1 LNHDA and CDR2 SQIVND (reference sequence). The CDR3 has 14 residues. The DNA of the CDR3 is TGTGCCAGTAGCGGAAGCGGGGGGGCGAGTGAGCAGTTCTTC. Translating it yields CASSGSGGASEQFF.

The rearrangement joins TRBV3-1 (or the pseudogene TRBV3-2) to TRBJ2-3, with TRBD2 as a possible D gene (6 bases). Germline-derived CDR1 and CDR2 are LGHDT and YNNKEL (reference sequence). The V gene lost 4 bases and the J gene lost 0 bases, with 11 bases spanning the gap. The CDR3 runs 15 residues. The CDR3 bases are TGTGCCAGCAGCCCCCTGCGGGGTAGCACAGATACGCAGTATTTT. This sequence encodes CASSPLRGSTDTQYF.

The chain links TRBV9 to TRBJ2-3; tentative D call: TRBD2 (6 bases). The CDR3 is 15 residues long. V lost 4 bases, J lost 0 bases, and 12 bases lay in between. Germline loops: CDR1 SGDLS, CDR2 YYNGEE. CDR3 residues: CASSRYGGSTDTQYF. In DNA, the CDR3 is TGTGCCAGCAGCCGATACGGGGGAAGCACAGATACGCAGTATTTT.

The CDR3 DNA sequence: TGTGCCAGCAGTCCTGAGACGTGGGACAGGGGCCAAACAAATAATTCACCCCTCCACTTT. Amino acids: CASSPETWDRGQTNNSPLHF. V and J are TRBV27 and TRBJ1-6; 10 nucleotides agree with TRBD1. Trimming cost V 5 bases and J 5 bases; bases outside gene matches: 18. The CDR3 loop spans 20 amino acids. CDR1 is MNHEY and CDR2 is SMNVEV in the germline V gene (reference sequence).